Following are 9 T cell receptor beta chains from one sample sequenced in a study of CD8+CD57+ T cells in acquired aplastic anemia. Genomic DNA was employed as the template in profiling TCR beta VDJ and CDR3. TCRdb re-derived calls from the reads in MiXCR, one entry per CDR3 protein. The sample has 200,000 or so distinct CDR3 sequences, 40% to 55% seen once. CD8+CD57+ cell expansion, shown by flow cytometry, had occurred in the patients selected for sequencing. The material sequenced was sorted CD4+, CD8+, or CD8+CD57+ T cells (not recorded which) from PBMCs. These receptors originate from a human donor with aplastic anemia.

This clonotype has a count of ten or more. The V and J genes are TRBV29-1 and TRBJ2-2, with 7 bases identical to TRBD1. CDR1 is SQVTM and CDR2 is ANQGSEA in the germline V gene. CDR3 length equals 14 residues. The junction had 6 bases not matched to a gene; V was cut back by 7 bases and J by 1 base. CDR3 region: CSAYRTGNTGELFF. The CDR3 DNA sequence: TGCAGCGCGTATAGGACAGGGAACACCGGGGAGCTGTTTTTT.

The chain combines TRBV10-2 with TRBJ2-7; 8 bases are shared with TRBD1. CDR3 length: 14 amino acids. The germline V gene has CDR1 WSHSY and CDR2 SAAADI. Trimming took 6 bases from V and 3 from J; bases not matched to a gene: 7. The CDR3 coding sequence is TGCGCCAGCAGCGGGACAGGATTCCACTACGAGCAGTACTTC. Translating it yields CASSGTGFHYEQYF.

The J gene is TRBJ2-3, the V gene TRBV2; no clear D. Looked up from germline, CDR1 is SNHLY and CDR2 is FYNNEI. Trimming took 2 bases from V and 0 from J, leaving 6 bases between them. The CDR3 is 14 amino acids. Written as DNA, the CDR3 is TGTGCCAGCAGTGAACTGACTAGCACAGATACGCAGTATTTT. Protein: CASSELTSTDTQYF. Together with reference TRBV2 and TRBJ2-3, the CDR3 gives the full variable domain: EPEVTQTPSHQVTQMGQEVILRCVPISNHLYFYWYRQILGQKVEFLVSFYNNEISEKSEIFDDQFSVERPDGSNFTLKIRSTKLEDSAMYFCASSELTSTDTQYFGPGTRLTVL.

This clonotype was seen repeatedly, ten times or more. CDR3 in DNA: TGCAGTGCCCAAGCGGGAGATACGCAGTATTTT. Translated, it gives CSAQAGDTQYF. The V call is TRBV20-1, the J call TRBJ2-3, with D possibly being TRBD2 (6 bases). V shed 6 bases and J shed 5 bases, with 9 bases lying between them. CDR3 length: 11 residues. CDR1 and CDR2 (germline): DFQATT, SNEGSKA (reference sequence).

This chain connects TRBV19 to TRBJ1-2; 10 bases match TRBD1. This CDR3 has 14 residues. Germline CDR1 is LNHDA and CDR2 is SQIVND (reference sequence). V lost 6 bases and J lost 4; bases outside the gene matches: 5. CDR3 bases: TGTGCCAGTAGCCGGGACAGGGGCGGCTATGGCTACACCTTC. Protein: CASSRDRGGYGYTF.

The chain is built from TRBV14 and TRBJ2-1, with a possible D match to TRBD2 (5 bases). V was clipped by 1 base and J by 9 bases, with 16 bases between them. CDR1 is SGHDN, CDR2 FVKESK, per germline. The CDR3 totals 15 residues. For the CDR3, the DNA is TGTGCCAGCAGCCAAGCTTCCGGAGGAGGTAGTGAGCAGTTCTTC. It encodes CASSQASGGGSEQFF.

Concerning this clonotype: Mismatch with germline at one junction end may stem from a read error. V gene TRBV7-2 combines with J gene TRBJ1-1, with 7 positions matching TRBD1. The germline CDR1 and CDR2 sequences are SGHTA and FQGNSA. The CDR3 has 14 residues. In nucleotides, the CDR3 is TGCGCCAGCAGCTTCGCCGGGACAGAGACTGAAGCTTTCTTT. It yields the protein CASSFAGTETEAFF. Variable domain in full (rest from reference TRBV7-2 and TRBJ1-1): GAGVSQSPSNKVTEKGKDVELRCDPISGHTALYWYRQSLGQGLEFLIYFQGNSAPDKSGLPSDRFSAERTGGSVSTLTIQRTQQEDSAVYLCASSFAGTETEAFFGQGTRLTVV.

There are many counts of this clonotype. In DNA form, the CDR3 reads TGCGCCAGCAGCGGGACTAGCGGGTTCTCCTACGAGCAGTACTTC. Translation gives CASSGTSGFSYEQYF. The V call is TRBV4-1, the J call TRBJ2-7; the match to TRBD2 covers 12 bases. The CDR3 has 15 residues. Germline trimming cut 5 bases from V and 0 bases from J; bases unmatched to any gene: 2. CDR1 and CDR2 (germline): MGHRA, YSYEKL.

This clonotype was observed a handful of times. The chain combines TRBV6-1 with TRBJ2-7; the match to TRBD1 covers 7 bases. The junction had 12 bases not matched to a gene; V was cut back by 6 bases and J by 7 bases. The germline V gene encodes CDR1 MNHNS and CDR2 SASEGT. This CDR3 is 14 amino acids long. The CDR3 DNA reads TGTGCCAGCAGAACAGGGGTAGTACCGTGGGAGCAGTACTTC. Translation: CASRTGVVPWEQYF.